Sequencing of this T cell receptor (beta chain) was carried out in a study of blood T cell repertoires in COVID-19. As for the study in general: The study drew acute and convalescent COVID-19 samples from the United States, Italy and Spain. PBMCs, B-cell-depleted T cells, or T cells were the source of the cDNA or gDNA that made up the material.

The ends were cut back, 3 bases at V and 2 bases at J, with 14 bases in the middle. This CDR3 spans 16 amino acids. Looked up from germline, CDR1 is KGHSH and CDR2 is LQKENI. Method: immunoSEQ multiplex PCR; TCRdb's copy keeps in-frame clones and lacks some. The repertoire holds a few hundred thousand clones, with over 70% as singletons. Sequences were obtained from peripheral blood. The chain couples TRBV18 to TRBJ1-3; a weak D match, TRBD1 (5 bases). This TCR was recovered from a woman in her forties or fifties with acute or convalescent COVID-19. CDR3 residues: CASSPLSQGTGNTIYF. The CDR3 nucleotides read TGTGCCAGCTCACCTCTCTCCCAGGGAACTGGAAACACCATATATTTT.